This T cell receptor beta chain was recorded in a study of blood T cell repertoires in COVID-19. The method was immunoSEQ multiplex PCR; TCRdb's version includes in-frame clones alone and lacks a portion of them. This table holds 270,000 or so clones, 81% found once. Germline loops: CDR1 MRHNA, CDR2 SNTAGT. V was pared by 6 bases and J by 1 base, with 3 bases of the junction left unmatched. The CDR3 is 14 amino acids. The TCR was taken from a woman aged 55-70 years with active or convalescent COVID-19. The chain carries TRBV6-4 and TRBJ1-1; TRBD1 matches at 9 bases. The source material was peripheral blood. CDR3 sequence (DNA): TGTGCCAGCAGACAGGGGGCTAGGAACACTGAAGCTTTCTTT. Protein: CASRQGARNTEAFF.